The sequence of this TCR beta chain was determined in a study of blood T cell repertoires in COVID-19. Study-wide context: From T cells, B-cell-depleted T cells, or PBMCs came the material, which was cDNA or gDNA.

Authors' analysis steps: Cell counts per sample came from amplifying reference gene primers. Sequenced by immunoSEQ multiplex PCR; TCRdb stores in-frame clones only, minus some. V and J calls and clone size are copied from that table; D and trimming were computed from the DNA. Among 30,000 to 40,000 clones, roughly 88% were seen once, and the ten largest hold about 2%. CDR1 and CDR2 from the germline V gene are MNHEY and SVGAGI. The CDR3 contains 14 residues. V was pared by 6 bases and J by 1 base, with 4 bases of the junction left unmatched. The chain uses TRBV6-5 and TRBJ2-5, with TRBD2 matching 8 bases. The sequence was collected from a human donor in a cohort sampled during active COVID-19. Sequencing used peripheral blood. The CDR3 protein is CASSVAGPQETQYF. The CDR3 nucleotides read TGTGCCAGCAGCGTAGCGGGACCCCAAGAGACCCAGTACTTC.